Presented here are 25 T cell receptor beta chains from one specimen sequenced in a study of T-cell memory formation after mild COVID-19. TCRdb processed the 5' RACE reads anew with MiXCR; each CDR3 protein has one entry. Of roughly 620,000 distinct CDR3 sequences listed, under 20% are singletons. Sequenced material: PBMCs or a T cell subset sorted from them (not recorded which). The receptors stem from an adult woman who had mild COVID-19 (a few samples of this study predate the infection). Cell type and time point are not known.

Ten or more counts support this clonotype. The chain joins TRBV27 to TRBJ2-4, with D unresolved. Trimming took 5 bases from V and 0 from J, leaving 20 bases between them. Germline values: CDR1 MNHEY, CDR2 SMNVEV (reference sequence). The CDR3 length is 18 residues. In nucleotides, the CDR3 is TGTGCCAGCAGTCCCACTAATCGGGCGCACCTAGCCAAAAACATTCAGTACTTC. This translates into CASSPTNRAHLAKNIQYF.

Only a few counts were recorded for this clonotype. The chain combines TRBV7-6 with TRBJ2-3; 14 positions agree with TRBD2. The CDR3 has 19 residues. V trimming: 5 bases; J trimming: 2 bases; junction bases outside the gene matches: 12. CDR1 and CDR2 (germline): SGHVS, FNYEAQ. The CDR3 DNA sequence: TGTGCCAGCAGCCCAGTGCGGACTAGCGGGGGGTGGGTCACAGATACGCAGTATTTT. Encoded protein: CASSPVRTSGGWVTDTQYF.

This chain joins TRBV6-2 or TRBV6-3 and TRBJ2-2; D call uncertain. This CDR3 has 13 amino acids. Germline lookup yields CDR1 MNHEY and CDR2 SVGEGT. Trimming removed 7 bases at V and 5 bases at J, with 11 bases between. The CDR3 spells CASTEPGTGELFF. As DNA, the CDR3 is TGTGCCAGCACCGAACCGGGTACCGGGGAGCTGTTTTTT.

This clonotype turned up a few times. The chain couples TRBV9 to TRBJ2-7, with 7 bases identical to TRBD2. This CDR3 contains 14 residues. J was trimmed by 4 bases and V by 3 bases; bases with no gene match: 7. The germline V gene encodes CDR1 SGDLS and CDR2 YYNGEE. CDR3: CASSAGLDGYEQYF. Here the CDR3 DNA reads TGTGCCAGCAGCGCCGGACTAGACGGTTACGAGCAGTACTTC.

The chain is built from TRBV6-5 and TRBJ1-2; TRBD1 matches 9 bases. CDR3 size: 16 residues. CDR1 is MNHEY and CDR2 is SVGAGI in the germline V gene. The V gene end was trimmed by 0 bases and the J gene end by 8 bases; junction bases not matched to a gene: 10. The CDR3 loop is CASSYSSGQGTRGYTF. The CDR3 DNA is TGTGCCAGCAGTTACTCCTCTGGACAGGGGACTCGCGGCTACACCTTC.

This clonotype was detected many times. The chain combines TRBV12-3 or TRBV12-4 with TRBJ1-2, with 9 bases aligning to TRBD1. V gave up 6 bases and J gave up 4 bases; unmatched junction bases: 3. This CDR3 contains 13 residues. CDR3 residues: CASSRDRVYGYTF. As DNA, the CDR3 is TGTGCCAGCAGCCGGGACAGGGTCTATGGCTACACCTTC.

V gene TRBV12-3 or TRBV12-4 combines with J gene TRBJ1-1; D unclear. The CDR3 has 12 amino acids. Trimming pared 3 bases from V and 8 bases from J, leaving 10 bases between. This chain's CDR3 is CASSFGIREAFF. The CDR3 bases are TGTGCCAGCAGTTTCGGCATACGGGAAGCTTTCTTT.

Only a few counts were recorded for this clonotype. V usage is TRBV12-3 or TRBV12-4 and J usage is TRBJ2-5; D is perhaps TRBD2 (6 bases). The CDR3 has 15 amino acids. V dropped 1 base and J dropped 2 bases, with 11 bases sitting between them. CDR3: CASSLGGSGQETQYF. In nucleotides, the CDR3 is TGTGCCAGCAGTTTAGGAGGGAGCGGGCAAGAGACCCAGTACTTC.

In DNA, the CDR3 is TGTGCCAGCAGGTCCCCCGGGACAGAGGATTACGAGCAGTACTTC. Its protein is CASRSPGTEDYEQYF. The chain carries TRBV12-3 or TRBV12-4 and TRBJ2-7, with 7 bases matching TRBD1. This CDR3 has 15 residues. The trim removed 6 bases at V and 4 bases at J, leaving 12 bases unmatched.

This clonotype has more than one count but fewer than ten. V usage is TRBV12-3 or TRBV12-4 and J usage is TRBJ2-7, with a weak D call TRBD2 (5 bases). The CDR3 totals 12 residues. The ends were cut back, 6 bases at V and 3 bases at J, with 9 bases in the middle. CDR3: CASRPEGYEQYF. CDR3 nucleotides: TGTGCCAGCAGGCCCGAGGGCTACGAGCAGTACTTC.

The chain uses TRBV3-1 and TRBJ2-1, with D possibly being TRBD2 (5 bases). Trimming removed 1 base from V and 9 bases from J, with 7 bases in between. The CDR3 totals 12 residues. The germline CDR1 and CDR2 sequences are LGHDT and YNNKEL (reference sequence). The CDR3 here is CASSQASTEQFF. CDR3 DNA sequence: TGTGCCAGCAGCCAAGCTAGCACTGAGCAGTTCTTC.

The chain joins TRBV7-8 to TRBJ2-1; 9 nucleotides align to TRBD2. The CDR3 is made up of 14 amino acids. After removal of 1 base from V and 10 bases from J, the junction contained 5 bases not matched to a gene. Germline CDR1 reads SGHVS; CDR2 reads FQNEAQ. The chain's CDR3 is CASSLEILAGEQFF. CDR3 nucleotides: TGTGCCAGCAGCTTAGAGATCCTAGCGGGGGAGCAGTTCTTC.

CDR3 DNA sequence: TGCAGCGTTGAAGATCTATATGGCTACACCTTC. Translating it yields CSVEDLYGYTF. The rearrangement links TRBV29-1 to TRBJ1-2, with D unresolved. CDR1 and CDR2 from the germline V gene are SQVTM and ANQGSEA. The V end lost 0 bases, the J end lost 5 bases, and 4 bases lay between the germline ends. This CDR3 is built from 11 residues.

The chain links TRBV4-2 to TRBJ2-7; D tentatively fits TRBD1 or TRBD2 (5 bases each). The CDR3 spans 18 residues. Per the germline V gene, CDR1 is LGHNA and CDR2 is YNFKEQ. Trimming left V 1 base short and J 2 bases short, with 21 bases between. The CDR3 DNA reads TGTGCCAGCAGCCAAGGAGGGATACAGCGTCCAGGGACCTACGAGCAGTACTTC. It is translated as CASSQGGIQRPGTYEQYF.

There are many counts of this clonotype. The rearrangement links TRBV2 to TRBJ2-1, with a tentative D call TRBD2 (5 bases). Germline loops: CDR1 SNHLY, CDR2 FYNNEI. V lost 2 bases, J lost 2 bases, and 10 bases lay in between. The CDR3 contains 15 residues. In nucleotides, the CDR3 is TGTGCCAGCAGTGAACTCGCGACTACCTACAATGAGCAGTTCTTC. Its protein is CASSELATTYNEQFF.

This clonotype has just a few counts. This CDR3 reads CASSVGLAGGQETQYF. The CDR3 DNA reads TGTGCCAGCAGCGTAGGACTAGCGGGAGGCCAAGAGACCCAGTACTTC. The V gene is TRBV9, the J gene TRBJ2-5; 13 bases fit TRBD2. The V gene end was trimmed by 0 bases and the J gene end by 1 base; junction bases not matched to a gene: 0. Germline V gene sequence: CDR1 SGDLS, CDR2 YYNGEE. This CDR3 is built from 16 residues.

This clonotype was seen a few times. The chain has TRBV10-3 and TRBJ1-2; D is uncertain. The ends were cut back, 3 bases at V and 2 bases at J, with 7 bases in the middle. The length of the CDR3 is 13 residues. Germline V lookup: CDR1 ENHRY, CDR2 SYGVKD. CDR3 protein: CAISDPANYGYTF. CDR3 nucleotides: TGTGCCATCAGTGATCCAGCCAACTATGGCTACACCTTC.

This clonotype was seen a handful of times. This rearrangement joins TRBV30 to TRBJ1-1; D is possibly TRBD1 (5 bases). This CDR3 is 15 amino acids long. CDR1 is GTSNPN and CDR2 is SVGIG in the germline V gene (reference sequence). The V end lost 2 bases, the J end lost 4 bases, and 17 bases lay between the germline ends. In DNA form, the CDR3 reads TGTGCCTGGAGTAGGCAGGGTGTGAAGCGCACTGAAGCTTTCTTT. This translates into CAWSRQGVKRTEAFF.

This clonotype was found a few times. The V and J genes are TRBV12-3 or TRBV12-4 and TRBJ2-1, with D perhaps TRBD1 or TRBD2 (5 bases each). Trimming removed 6 bases at V and 7 bases at J, with 16 bases between. The CDR3 length is 14 residues. The CDR3 DNA sequence: TGTGCCAGCAGCCCGGACGGATGGGGGAATGAGCAGTTCTTC. It encodes CASSPDGWGNEQFF.

As regards this clonotype: Since the CDR3 does not end with the conserved phenylalanine or tryptophan, this likely comes from a read error. The chain has TRBV5-1 and TRBJ2-3; D may be TRBD2 (5 bases). The CDR3 totals 13 residues. Deletions cut 0 bases from V and 4 bases from J, with 6 bases between. Germline CDR1 reads SGHRS; CDR2 reads YFSETQ. DNA for the CDR3: TGCGCCAGCAGCTTGGAGGACTCAGATACGCAGTATTGT. It yields the protein CASSLEDSDTQYC.

V and J are TRBV5-1 and TRBJ2-1, with 7 bases matching TRBD2. The length of the CDR3 is 15 residues. V was clipped by 0 bases and J by 8 bases; unmatched bases: 8. Germline V gene sequence: CDR1 SGHRS, CDR2 YFSETQ. CDR3 DNA: TGCGCCAGCAGCTTGGTAGCGGGTAGTGTGCATGAGCAGTTCTTC. Translation: CASSLVAGSVHEQFF.

The CDR3 DNA reads TGCAGTGCTCGTCTGGGGGCCTTGAACACTGAAGCTTTCTTT. Protein product: CSARLGALNTEAFF. The chain uses TRBV20-1 and TRBJ1-1; weak D call: TRBD1 (6 bases). The CDR3 has 14 residues. Trimming took 5 bases from V and 0 from J, leaving 13 bases between them. Germline values: CDR1 DFQATT, CDR2 SNEGSKA (reference sequence).

This clonotype was found a few times. The chain couples TRBV7-9 to TRBJ1-5; perhaps TRBD1 as D (6 bases). The V end lost 5 bases, the J end lost 3 bases, and 14 bases lay between the germline ends. Germline CDR1 SEHNR, CDR2 FQNEAQ (reference sequence). This CDR3 is 15 amino acids long. CDR3 sequence: CASSPRGGPNQPQHF. The CDR3 DNA reads as TGTGCCAGCAGCCCTCGCGGGGGGCCCAATCAGCCCCAGCATTTT.

V gene TRBV18 combines with J gene TRBJ1-6; the D gene is possibly TRBD1 (6 bases). The germline V gene has CDR1 KGHSH and CDR2 LQKENI. This CDR3 spans 15 amino acids. Trimming shortened V by 2 bases and J by 6 bases, and 11 bases separated the two germline ends. CDR3 sequence reads: CASSPDTGSNSPLHF. In nucleotides, the CDR3 is TGTGCCAGCTCACCAGATACAGGGTCTAATTCACCCCTCCACTTT.

The rearrangement joins TRBV7-2 to TRBJ1-2; 8 nucleotides align to TRBD1. This CDR3 contains 15 residues. J gave up 5 bases and V 5 bases, and 10 bases lay outside the gene matches. Germline values: CDR1 SGHTA, CDR2 FQGNSA. The CDR3, as DNA: TGTGCCAGCAGCCACCTAGAGGACAGGGTTTATGGCTACACCTTC. As protein: CASSHLEDRVYGYTF.